The clone carrying this TCR beta chain was counted only a few times. Diagnoses were established from clinical symptoms, serum thyroxine, TRAb, thyroid ultrasound and orbital computed tomography. V lost 8 bases and J lost 4, with 11 bases in between. This CDR3 contains 12 residues. Germline V gene lookup returns CDR1 SGHDN and CDR2 FVKESK. RNA transcripts were the template, and TCR beta CDR3 regions were amplified from them. The library came from an HTBI-primed first-round RT-PCR and a second-round multiplex PCR. TCRdb fed the multiplex PCR reads into MiXCR, producing one record per CDR3 protein. Among around 670,000 distinct CDR3 sequences listed, 40% were seen once. This record belongs to a study of Graves' ophthalmopathy and Graves' hyperthyroidism.

The V and J genes are TRBV14 and TRBJ1-2; tentatively, D is TRBD1 (6 bases). Sequenced sample: peripheral blood. This TCR was sampled from an adult man with Graves' ophthalmopathy. DNA for the CDR3: TGTGCCAGCCGGGACAACCTCTATGGCTACACCTTC. Protein product: CASRDNLYGYTF.